This TCR beta chain came from a study of T cells in Graves' hyperthyroidism and ophthalmopathy. Whole-study findings and limits: The model made its ophthalmopathy prediction, and onset followed a median approximately 7 months later. Most expanded thyroid clonotypes above 0.001 also appeared in blood.

Regions amplified from RNA transcripts were the TCR beta CDR3 regions. The TCR CDR3 was amplified in a first-round RT-PCR using the HTBI primer set. TCRdb redid the calling of the multiplex PCR reads with MiXCR, one entry per CDR3 protein. The table includes a few hundred thousand distinct CDR3 sequences, roughly 15% detected once. Ophthalmopathy patients showed a Clinical Activity Score of at least 3, NOSPECS grade of at least 4 and duration under 3 months. The PBMCs were sourced from fresh peripheral blood (around 9.3 ml). The CDR3 loop spans 14 amino acids. Deletions cut 2 bases from V and 0 bases from J, with 7 bases between. Germline CDR1 is MDHEN and CDR2 is SYDVKM. In this sample, this clonotype turned up many times. The antigen remains unidentified.

Sequenced sample: blood. The sequence was obtained from a woman aged 60-70 years with Graves' ophthalmopathy. The chain links TRBV28 to TRBJ1-2, with D hard to call. As DNA, the CDR3 is TGTGCCAGCAGTTTAGAACAAGCTAACTATGGCTACACCTTC. It specifies CASSLEQANYGYTF.